Listed below are T cell receptor beta chains from one sample, sequenced in a study of blood T cell repertoires in COVID-19. Method: immunoSEQ multiplex PCR; TCRdb's copy keeps in-frame clones and lacks some. The sample yields 220,000 or so clones, 88% seen once. Sample: PBMCs or T cells enriched from blood (not recorded which). The receptor set was obtained from a woman in her fifties or sixties with acute COVID-19. CDR3s include the opening cysteine and the closing phenylalanine or tryptophan.

j_call | v_call | cdr3_length | cdr3_aa
TRBJ2-5 | TRBV14 | 16 | CASSQDLAGVQETQYF
TRBJ1-6 | TRBV5-4 | 14 | CASSLDRMNSPLHF
TRBJ1-1 | TRBV30 | 12 | CAWSERDRKAFF
TRBJ1-2 | TRBV6-2/TRBV6-3 | 13 | CASSDQGSEGYTF
TRBJ1-6 | TRBV19 | 13 | CASSEGANSPLHF
TRBJ2-5 | TRBV7-6 | 13 | CASSLGRQETQYF
TRBJ2-7 | TRBV18 | 15 | CASSPTLTVAYEQYF
TRBJ2-3 | TRBV30 | 13 | CAWSVQLADTQYF
TRBJ1-1 | TRBV6-2/TRBV6-3 | 13 | CASSKQGLTEAFF
TRBJ2-7 | TRBV2 | 14 | CASSMTSGSYEQYF
TRBJ2-7 | TRBV2 | 13 | CASSEAEAYEQYF
TRBJ1-5 | TRBV18 | 15 | CASSPSGLPNQPQHF
TRBJ1-1 | TRBV6-2/TRBV6-3 | 14 | CASSGSPGYTEAFF
TRBJ1-4 | TRBV6-5 | 12 | CASRAGDEKLFF
TRBJ2-1 | TRBV7-9 | 16 | CASWLAGVSGYNEQFF
TRBJ1-2 | TRBV15 | 13 | CATSTGQIYGYTF
TRBJ1-6 | TRBV19 | 15 | CASSSQGARNSPLHF
TRBJ1-5 | TRBV19 | 14 | CASSMGTSNQPQHF
TRBJ1-3 | TRBV5-1 | 16 | CASSRERQGAGNTIYF
TRBJ1-1 | TRBV19 | 17 | CASSTSHRGRRGTEAFF
TRBJ2-7 | TRBV6-1 | 14 | CASSEVTGNYEQYF
TRBJ2-5 | TRBV27 | 16 | CASRTGTSGRIETQYF
TRBJ1-1 | TRBV7-9 | 12 | CASEGWRTEAFF
TRBJ1-2 | TRBV15 | 14 | CATSSRGISYGYTF
TRBJ2-2 | TRBV27 | 14 | CASSFLGGPGELFF
TRBJ2-7 | TRBV7-9 | 16 | CASSLGGAGVAYEQYF
TRBJ1-2 | TRBV4-3 | 15 | CASSQEGTGTGGYTF
TRBJ2-7 | TRBV5-1 | 13 | CASSYSQAYEQYF
TRBJ2-7 | TRBV5-4 | 13 | CASSLPGIGEQYF
TRBJ1-2 | TRBV28 | 13 | CASNPGQGYGYTF
TRBJ1-2 | TRBV27 | 15 | CASSALEGRGYGYTF
TRBJ2-1 | TRBV6-5 | 13 | CASRQGGYNEQFF
TRBJ2-7 | TRBV5-4 | 14 | CASSLRGAGYEQYF
TRBJ2-7 | TRBV6-5 | 15 | CASSYIGQGIYEQYF
TRBJ1-1 | TRBV7-3 | 13 | CASSAHMNTEAFF
TRBJ2-6 | TRBV7-9 | 16 | CASSPGQGAGANVLTF
TRBJ1-1 | TRBV3-1/TRBV3-2 | 19 | CASSQRISGQGIVNTEAFF
TRBJ1-4 | TRBV7-2 | 16 | CASSLAPRGQNEKLFF
TRBJ1-4 | TRBV7-2 | 13 | CASSYLPEEKLFF
TRBJ2-1 | TRBV28 | 16 | CASSALGRVAYNEQFF
TRBJ1-1 | TRBV4-1 | 12 | CASSQGGTWAFF
TRBJ2-5 | TRBV28 | 14 | CASSGDRPKETQYF